This is a list of T cell receptor beta chains from one sample in a study of T-cell memory formation after mild COVID-19. TCRdb independently ran MiXCR on the 5' RACE reads; one entry per CDR3 protein. Of 140,000 to 150,000 distinct CDR3 sequences in the sample, less than 25% were seen once. The sequenced sample consisted of PBMCs or a T cell subset sorted from them (not recorded which). These receptors came from an adult woman who had mild COVID-19 (a few samples of this study predate the infection). Cell type and time point are not known. CDR3s leave out the opening cysteine and the closing phenylalanine or tryptophan. The order of the fields is J gene, V gene, CDR3 protein.

J: TRBJ2-7; V: TRBV7-8; CDR3: ASSFRGLADYEQY
J: TRBJ2-7; V: TRBV15; CDR3: ATSTRQGDYEQY
J: TRBJ2-2; V: TRBV5-5; CDR3: ASSTVRQRSTGELF
J: TRBJ2-3; V: TRBV2; CDR3: ASRPPAGDADTQY
J: TRBJ1-1; V: TRBV29-1; CDR3: SVEDRLLAF
J: TRBJ1-2; V: TRBV2; CDR3: ASSEGGVGYGYT
J: TRBJ1-2; V: TRBV5-4; CDR3: ASSSLDGYGYT
J: TRBJ2-1; V: TRBV20-1; CDR3: SARAPDFNEQF
J: TRBJ2-7; V: TRBV11-3; CDR3: ASSLDLGYYYEQY
J: TRBJ2-5; V: TRBV4-1; CDR3: ASSHTGEQETQY
J: TRBJ1-1; V: TRBV29-1; CDR3: SVRTGGNTEAF
J: TRBJ2-3; V: TRBV13; CDR3: ASSLFDVTTDTQY
J: TRBJ2-5; V: TRBV9; CDR3: ASSVSGWETQY
J: TRBJ1-5; V: TRBV19; CDR3: ASSFEGSQH
J: TRBJ2-1; V: TRBV30; CDR3: AWSLSVYNEQF